This passage covers 9 T cell receptor beta chains from one sample sequenced in a study of control samples from healthy donors and cancer patients (dated by TCRdb to about 2020). Libraries came from the immunoSEQ multiplex PCR assay. In its TCRdb copy, this immuneACCESS table keeps in-frame sequences only and misses some clones. Where compared with another copy, unresolved V genes explain less than half of these, and the others have no known cause. The sample table records about 130,000 clones; about nine tenths of these occur just once. The ten largest clones capture around 2.5% of the sample. Sequencing was done on a sample of blood. These receptors all come from a man aged 35 to 55 in good health.

The chain is built from TRBV7-9 and TRBJ2-5, with TRBD2 matching 8 bases. CDR1 and CDR2 from the germline V gene are SEHNR and FQNEAQ (reference sequence). The CDR3 totals 15 residues. V was pared by 1 base and J by 0 bases, with 1 base of the junction left unmatched. CDR3 protein: CASSLGLANQETQYF. The CDR3 DNA is TGTGCCAGCAGCTTAGGACTAGCGAACCAAGAGACCCAGTACTTC.

The chain links TRBV27 to TRBJ1-5; TRBD1 matches 7 bases. Per the germline V gene, CDR1 is MNHEY and CDR2 is SMNVEV (reference sequence). Unmatched junction bases numbered 8, after V lost 6 bases and J lost 3 bases. This CDR3 is built from 15 residues. The CDR3 loop reads CASRFIGTDNQPQHF. In DNA form, the CDR3 reads TGTGCCAGCAGATTCATTGGGACAGACAATCAGCCCCAGCATTTT.

The rearrangement links TRBV6-8 to TRBJ2-3; TRBD2 aligns across 10 bases. Germline lookup yields CDR1 MNHGY and CDR2 SAAAGT. V lost 4 bases to trimming and J lost 2 bases; unmatched junction nucleotides: 3. CDR3 length: 15 residues. CDR3 nucleotide sequence: TGTGCCAGCAGTTTACTAGCGGGGACCACAGATACGCAGTATTTT. Protein product: CASSLLAGTTDTQYF.

This sequence joins TRBV7-9 and TRBJ1-2, with 7 bases matching TRBD1. The CDR3 length is 15 residues. Losses at the gene ends were 6 bases for V and 4 bases for J; bases not matched to a gene: 11. Germline V gene sequence: CDR1 SEHNR, CDR2 FQNEAQ (reference sequence). Written as DNA, the CDR3 is TGTGCCAGCAGGCCCAGACAGGGTATCGGCTATGGCTACACCTTC. As protein: CASRPRQGIGYGYTF. Variable domain in full (rest from reference TRBV7-9 and TRBJ1-2): DTGVSQNPRHKITKRGQNVTFRCDPISEHNRLYWYRQTLGQGPEFLTYFQNEAQLEKSRLLSDRFSAERPKGSFSTLEIQRTEQGDSAMYLCASRPRQGIGYGYTFGSGTRLTVV.

This chain connects TRBV24-1 to TRBJ1-6; TRBD1 matches 8 bases. The CDR3 is made up of 17 amino acids. With V trimmed by 8 bases and J by 14 bases, 22 bases remained unmatched. Germline V gene data show CDR1 as KGHDR and CDR2 as SFDVKD. The CDR3 region has the DNA TGTGCCACCACCTCTGATTTCACGATCCGGGGACAGGAGGCCCTCCACTTT. Amino acid sequence: CATTSDFTIRGQEALHF.

V is TRBV5-1 and J is TRBJ2-5; 7 bases align to TRBD2. The germline V gene encodes CDR1 SGHRS and CDR2 YFSETQ. V was clipped by 4 bases and J by 4 bases; unmatched bases: 7. The CDR3 contains 14 residues. The CDR3 DNA reads as TGCGCCAGCAGCCCAGCGGGACCAGGAGAGACCCAGTACTTC. It specifies CASSPAGPGETQYF.

The rearrangement joins TRBV5-4 to TRBJ2-1, with D tentatively TRBD1 (5 bases). V was shortened by 1 base and J by 5 bases, with 16 bases between the two germline ends. This CDR3 is built from 16 residues. Germline CDR1 SGHNT, CDR2 YYREEE (reference sequence). CDR3 sequence (DNA): TGTGCCAGCAGCTTGCTGTCTGCAGGGATAAACAATGAGCAGTTCTTC. This translates into CASSLLSAGINNEQFF. Supplemented by reference TRBV5-4 and TRBJ2-1, the full variable domain reads ETGVTQSPTHLIKTRGQQVTLRCSSQSGHNTVSWYQQALGQGPQFIFQYYREEENGRGNFPPRFSGLQFPNYSSELNVNALELDDSALYLCASSLLSAGINNEQFFGPGTRLTVL.

This clone was observed once. One end of the junction is discordant with germline, which a read error may explain. V usage is TRBV7-7 and J usage is TRBJ2-2, with D maybe TRBD2 (7 bases). CDR1 is SSHAT, CDR2 FNYEAQ, per germline (reference sequence). The length of the CDR3 is 16 residues. The CDR3 protein is CASSPRGARGTGELFF. CDR3 DNA: TGTGCTAGCAGCCCCCGGGGGGCGCGGGGGACCGGGGAGCTGTTTTTT.

The V and J genes are TRBV7-3 and TRBJ2-2; D is perhaps TRBD2 (6 bases). This CDR3 is 18 amino acids long. From germline, CDR1 is SGHTA and CDR2 FQGTGA. With 3 bases removed from V and 2 bases from J, the gap between germline ends came to 19 bases. This CDR3 reads CASSFNGTSRSNTGELFF. DNA for the CDR3: TGTGCCAGCAGCTTTAATGGGACTTCCCGAAGTAACACCGGGGAGCTGTTTTTT.